These T cell receptor beta chains were read from a single sample in a study of post-analysis software for immune sequencing data. TCRdb used MiXCR to reprocess the PCR reads, holding one entry per CDR3 protein. The sample holds about 760,000 distinct CDR3 sequences, roughly 27% seen once. The specimen was blood. All receptors come from a girl aged 5-17 years with multiple sclerosis. Both conserved end residues are part of each CDR3. The order of the fields is V gene, CDR3 length, D gene, J gene, clone size, CDR3 protein, CDR3 DNA. A D gene is named only where the DNA matches it firmly. Some rows have no size entry. The others give once, few or many, or a class for an expanded clone.

>TRBV5-5|16|-|TRBJ2-3|-
CASSKGGAGSADTQYF
TGTGCCAGCAGTAAAGGGGGGGCAGGGAGTGCGGATACGCAGTATTTT
>TRBV2|12|-|TRBJ2-7|-
CASLGRTSEQYF
TGTGCCAGCTTGGGCAGAACCAGCGAGCAGTACTTC
>TRBV5-5|14|-|TRBJ2-1|-
CASSFWTSENEQFF
TGTGCCAGCAGCTTTTGGACATCAGAGAATGAGCAGTTCTTC
>TRBV27|14|TRBD1|TRBJ2-7|few
CASSFSRQGDEQYF
TGTGCCAGCAGTTTTAGTAGACAGGGGGACGAGCAGTACTTC
>TRBV20-1|13|-|TRBJ1-1|-
CSARSGTRGEAFF
TGCAGTGCTAGATCCGGGACACGCGGTGAAGCTTTCTTT
>TRBV28|13|TRBD1|TRBJ1-2|few
CASRLGLQGDYTF
TGTGCCAGCAGGTTGGGACTGCAGGGGGACTACACCTTC
>TRBV7-9|16|TRBD2|TRBJ2-1|-
CASSLAAGGHYNEQFF
TGTGCCAGCAGCTTAGCAGCGGGAGGGCATTACAATGAGCAGTTCTTC
>TRBV28|12|-|TRBJ2-2|-
CASSFYTGELFF
TGTGCCAGCAGTTTCTACACCGGGGAGCTGTTTTTT
>TRBV4-3|15|TRBD1|TRBJ1-2|few
CASSPSQTGGLGYTF
TGCGCCAGCAGCCCCTCCCAGACAGGGGGCCTAGGCTACACCTTC
>TRBV20-1|15|TRBD2|TRBJ2-3|few
CSAPTSGVGADTQYF
TGCAGTGCCCCGACTAGCGGGGTTGGGGCAGATACGCAGTATTTT
>TRBV27|14|TRBD1|TRBJ2-7|-
CASRPDGGQVEQYF
TGTGCCAGCAGGCCGGACGGAGGACAGGTCGAGCAGTACTTC
>TRBV20-1|15|TRBD2|TRBJ2-7|few
CSADDTSGPSYEQYF
TGCAGTGCCGACGATACTAGCGGACCCTCCTACGAGCAGTACTTC
>TRBV29-1|15|-|TRBJ2-2|-
CSALGSGRFTGELFF
TGCAGCGCCCTTGGGTCGGGCAGGTTCACCGGGGAGCTGTTTTTT
>TRBV4-3|15|TRBD1|TRBJ1-2|-
CASSPKTGWSYGYTF
TGCGCCAGCAGCCCGAAGACAGGGTGGAGCTATGGCTACACCTTC
>TRBV20-1|13|TRBD1|TRBJ2-7|-
CSARTWDSPEQYF
TGCAGTGCTCGAACGTGGGACAGTCCCGAGCAGTACTTC
>TRBV28|16|TRBD1|TRBJ2-4|few
CASSPSGQGAKNIQYF
TGTGCCAGCAGTCCCTCGGGACAGGGAGCCAAAAACATTCAGTACTTC
>TRBV20-1|14|-|TRBJ1-1|few
CSAAKARLNTEAFF
TGCAGTGCTGCCAAAGCGAGATTGAACACTGAAGCTTTCTTT
>TRBV4-3|16|TRBD2|TRBJ2-5|many
CASSRRLAGGRETQYF
TGCGCCAGCAGCCGGAGGTTAGCGGGAGGCCGGGAGACCCAGTACTTC
>TRBV15|14|-|TRBJ2-3|once
CVTSRDIYTDTQYF
TGTGTCACCAGCAGAGATATCTACACAGATACGCAGTATTTT
>TRBV7-2|13|-|TRBJ2-3|many
CASSLGPADTQYF
TGTGCCAGCAGCTTGGGTCCCGCGGATACGCAGTATTTT
>TRBV7-2|19|TRBD2|TRBJ2-1|-
CASSLAGLAGGPNYNEQFF
TGTGCCAGCAGCTTAGCGGGCCTAGCGGGGGGCCCCAACTACAATGAGCAGTTCTTC
>TRBV20-1|14|-|TRBJ2-3|-
CSASVVVGTDTQYF
TGCAGTGCTAGTGTCGTAGTGGGCACAGATACGCAGTATTTT
>TRBV4-3|16|TRBD1|TRBJ2-3|-
CASSQDSDRGTDTLYF
TGCGCCAGCAGCCAAGATTCCGACAGGGGGACAGATACGCTGTATTTT
>TRBV2|18|TRBD1|TRBJ2-7|-
CASLLRDRRWQNSYEQYF
TGTGCCAGCCTCCTCCGGGACAGGCGATGGCAAAACTCCTACGAGCAGTACTTC
>TRBV12-3/TRBV12-4|14|-|TRBJ2-4|-
CASSSAGSGNIQYF
TGTGCCAGCAGTTCGGCAGGGTCTGGAAACATTCAGTACTTC
>TRBV5-1|12|-|TRBJ1-1|-
CASSLGYAEAFF
TGCGCCAGCAGCTTGGGGTACGCTGAAGCTTTCTTT
>TRBV2|12|TRBD2|TRBJ2-1|-
CAGRGTNNEQFF
TGTGCCGGCAGAGGGACTAACAATGAGCAGTTCTTC
>TRBV2|16|-|TRBJ2-7|few
CASSEGGGRSLYEQYF
TGTGCCAGCAGTGAAGGGGGGGGGCGGTCGCTGTACGAGCAGTACTTC
>TRBV19|15|-|TRBJ2-4|few
CASTGTILAKNIQYF
TGTGCCAGTACCGGGACAATTCTAGCCAAAAACATTCAGTACTTC
>TRBV5-1|14|TRBD2|TRBJ2-7|-
CASSPGGPTYEQYF
TGCGCCAGCTCCCCGGGGGGACCCACCTACGAGCAGTACTTC
>TRBV18|18|-|TRBJ1-1|-
CASSPLGQSKFMNTEAFF
TGTGCCAGCTCACCCCTTGGACAGTCCAAATTCATGAACACTGAAGCTTTCTTT
>TRBV7-8|15|TRBD1|TRBJ2-1|-
CASSLLDRATNEQFF
TGTGCCAGCAGCTTATTGGACAGGGCGACTAACGAGCAGTTCTTC
>TRBV7-2|12|-|TRBJ2-5|many
CASSLLRETQYF
TGTGCCAGCAGCTTATTGAGGGAGACCCAGTACTTC
>TRBV7-8|13|-|TRBJ1-4|-
CASSYRNNEKLFF
TGTGCCAGCAGCTACAGGAATAATGAAAAACTGTTTTTT
>TRBV10-3|17|-|TRBJ2-3|many
CAISDGGSGDLADTQYF
TGTGCCATCAGTGATGGTGGGAGCGGCGACCTTGCAGATACGCAGTATTTT